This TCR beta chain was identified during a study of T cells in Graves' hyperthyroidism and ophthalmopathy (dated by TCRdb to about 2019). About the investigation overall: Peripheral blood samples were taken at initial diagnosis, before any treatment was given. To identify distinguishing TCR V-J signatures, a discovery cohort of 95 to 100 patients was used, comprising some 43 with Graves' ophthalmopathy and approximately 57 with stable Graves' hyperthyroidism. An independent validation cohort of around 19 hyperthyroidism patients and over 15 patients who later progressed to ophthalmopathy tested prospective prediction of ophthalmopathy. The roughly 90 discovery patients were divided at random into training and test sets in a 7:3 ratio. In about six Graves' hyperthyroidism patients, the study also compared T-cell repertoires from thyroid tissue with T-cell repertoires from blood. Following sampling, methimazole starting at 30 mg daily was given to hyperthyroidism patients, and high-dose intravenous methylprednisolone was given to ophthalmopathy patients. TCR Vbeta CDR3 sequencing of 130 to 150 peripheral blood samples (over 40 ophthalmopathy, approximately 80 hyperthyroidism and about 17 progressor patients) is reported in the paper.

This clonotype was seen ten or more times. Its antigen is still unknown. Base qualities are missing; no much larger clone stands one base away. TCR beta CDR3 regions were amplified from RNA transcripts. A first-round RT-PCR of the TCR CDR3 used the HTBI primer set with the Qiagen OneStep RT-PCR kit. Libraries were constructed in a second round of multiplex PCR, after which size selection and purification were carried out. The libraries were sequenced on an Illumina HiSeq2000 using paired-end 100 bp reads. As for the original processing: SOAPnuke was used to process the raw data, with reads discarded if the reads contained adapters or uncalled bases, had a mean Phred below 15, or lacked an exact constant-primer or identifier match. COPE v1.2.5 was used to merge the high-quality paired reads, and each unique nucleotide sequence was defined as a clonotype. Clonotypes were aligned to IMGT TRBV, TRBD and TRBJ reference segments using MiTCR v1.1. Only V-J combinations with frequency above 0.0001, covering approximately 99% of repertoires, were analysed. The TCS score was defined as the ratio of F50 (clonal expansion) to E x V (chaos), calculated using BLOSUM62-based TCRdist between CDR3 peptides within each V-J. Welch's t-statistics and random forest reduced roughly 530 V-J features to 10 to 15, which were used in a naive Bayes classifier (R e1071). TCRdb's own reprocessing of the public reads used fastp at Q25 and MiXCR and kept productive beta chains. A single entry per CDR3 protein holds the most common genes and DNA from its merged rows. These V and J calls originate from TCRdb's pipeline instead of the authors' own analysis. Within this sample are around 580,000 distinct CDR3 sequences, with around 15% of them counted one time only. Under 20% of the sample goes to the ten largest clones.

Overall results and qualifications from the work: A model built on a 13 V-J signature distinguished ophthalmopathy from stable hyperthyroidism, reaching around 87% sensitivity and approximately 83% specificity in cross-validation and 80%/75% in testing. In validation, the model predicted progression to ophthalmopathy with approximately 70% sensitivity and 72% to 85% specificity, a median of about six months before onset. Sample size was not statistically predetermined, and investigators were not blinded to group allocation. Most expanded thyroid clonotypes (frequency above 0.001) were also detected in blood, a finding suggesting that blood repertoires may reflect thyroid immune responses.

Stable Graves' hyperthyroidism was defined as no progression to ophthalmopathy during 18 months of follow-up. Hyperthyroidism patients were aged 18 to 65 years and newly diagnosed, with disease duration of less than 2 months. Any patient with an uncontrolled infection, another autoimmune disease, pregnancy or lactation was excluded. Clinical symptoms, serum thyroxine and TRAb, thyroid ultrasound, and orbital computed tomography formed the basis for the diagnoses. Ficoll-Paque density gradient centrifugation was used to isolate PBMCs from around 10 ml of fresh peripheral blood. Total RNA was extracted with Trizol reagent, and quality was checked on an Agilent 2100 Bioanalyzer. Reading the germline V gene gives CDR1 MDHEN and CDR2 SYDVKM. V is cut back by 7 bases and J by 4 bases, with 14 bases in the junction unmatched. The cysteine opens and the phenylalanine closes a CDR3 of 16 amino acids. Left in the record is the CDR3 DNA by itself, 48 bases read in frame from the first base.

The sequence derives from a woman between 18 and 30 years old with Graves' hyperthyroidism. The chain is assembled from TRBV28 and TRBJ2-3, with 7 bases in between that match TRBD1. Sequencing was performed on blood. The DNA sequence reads TGTGCCAGCAATCACCTCCGGGACAGCCGGCCAGATACGCAGTATTTT. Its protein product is CASNHLRDSRPDTQYF.